This TCR beta chain was recovered during a study of blood T cells in healthy people across ages. This clonotype was recorded a few times. Its antigen is still unknown. The CDR3 consists of 16 residues. Germline loops: CDR1 SGHDN, CDR2 FVKESK. V was pared by 4 bases and J by 0 bases, with 14 bases between. General study findings and limits: The lack of PBMC sorting stopped any conclusive naive versus antigen-experienced comparison. The percentage of naive T cells correlated strongly with TCR beta diversity.

In terms of origin and age, donors were healthy Caucasian individuals from Russia aged 6 to 90. A J-beta primer mix and a sample-barcoded 5' primer were used in a second PCR of about 6 to 12 cycles. TCRdb independently ran MiXCR on the 5' RACE reads; one entry per CDR3 protein. The repertoire holds fewer than 1 million distinct CDR3 sequences, roughly 44% seen once, with roughly 18% in the top ten. The chain carries TRBV14 and TRBJ2-3, with D possibly being TRBD1 or TRBD2 (5 bases each). The sequencing sample was made of blood. The clonotype originates from a man in his sixties in good health. CDR3 amino acids: CASSLSSWGSTDTQYF. The CDR3 DNA reads TGTGCCAGCAGCCTATCAAGTTGGGGGAGCACAGATACGCAGTATTTT.